What follows is one T cell receptor (beta chain) and its context. Its specificity is unknown. Germline V CDR1 and CDR2: SGHTA, FQGNSA. V lost 5 bases to trimming and J lost 2 bases; unmatched junction nucleotides: 8. The CDR3 consists of 16 residues. TCRdb redid the calling of the 5' RACE reads with MiXCR, one entry per CDR3 protein. The sample lists approximately 550,000 distinct CDR3 sequences, roughly 13% seen once, with over 12% in the top ten. These data come from a study of T cells after yellow fever vaccination. Overall study findings and caveats: Contamination of FACS-sorted repertoires by abundant clonotypes from the bulk population could occur.

The specimen comprised PBMCs, sampled on the day of the yellow fever booster vaccination. This chain links TRBV7-2 with TRBJ2-3; TRBD1 matches at 9 bases. This TCR was sampled from a man aged 25 to 45 who received the YFV17D yellow fever vaccine. CDR3 bases: TGTGCCAGCAGCCCCGCCGGGACAGGGAACACAGATACGCAGTATTTT. Protein product: CASSPAGTGNTDTQYF.